The clone carrying this TCR beta chain was detected many times. This record comes from a study of T cells in Graves' hyperthyroidism and ophthalmopathy. RNA transcripts yielded amplified TCR beta CDR3 regions. The TCR CDR3 was amplified in a first-round RT-PCR using the HTBI primer set. MiXCR, applied by TCRdb to the multiplex PCR reads, yields one record per CDR3 protein. The sample consists of more than 550,000 distinct CDR3 sequences, 18% of them appearing once. The TCR comes from a woman aged 45-65 years with Graves' hyperthyroidism that later progressed to Graves' ophthalmopathy. Sequences were obtained from blood.

CDR3 in amino acids: CSARYWQGKIYEQYF. The CDR3 nucleotides read TGCAGTGCTAGATATTGGCAGGGGAAGATCTACGAGCAGTACTTC. The chain links TRBV20-1 to TRBJ2-7; possible D gene TRBD1, 6 bases. CDR3 size: 15 residues. CDR1 and CDR2 (germline): DFQATT, SNEGSKA (reference sequence). Trimming removed 2 bases at V and 3 bases at J, with 17 bases between.